The 23 T cell receptor beta chains presented below share a single source sample, sequenced in a study of early T cells in non-severe SARS-CoV-2 infection. MiXCR, run by TCRdb on the 5' RACE reads, gives a single entry per CDR3 protein. Seen here are over 50,000 distinct CDR3 sequences, under 15% observed once, and the top ten hold more than 8.5%. This sample comprised whole blood, obtained at baseline. These receptors were taken from an adult who was a healthcare worker with PCR-confirmed SARS-CoV-2 infection or an uninfected control (not recorded which).

Only a few counts were recorded for this clonotype. V and J are TRBV12-3 or TRBV12-4 and TRBJ1-3, with D perhaps matching TRBD1 (6 bases). The CDR3 has 14 amino acids. V shed 6 bases and J shed 4 bases, with 13 bases lying between them. CDR3 nucleotide sequence: TGTGCCAGCAGCCTACAGGGAACGGGAAACACCATATATTTT. Protein sequence: CASSLQGTGNTIYF.

V usage is TRBV7-2 and J usage is TRBJ1-5, with 10 bases aligning to TRBD1. The trim removed 2 bases at V and 5 bases at J, leaving 3 bases unmatched. CDR1 is SGHTA, CDR2 FQGNSA, per germline. This CDR3 contains 15 residues. Written as DNA, the CDR3 is TGTGCCAGCAGCTTAATGACAGGGGGCTATCAGCCCCAGCATTTT. Amino acids: CASSLMTGGYQPQHF.

There are a few counts of this clonotype. The chain combines TRBV4-1 with TRBJ1-2, with D maybe TRBD1 (6 bases). Germline CDR1 reads MGHRA; CDR2 reads YSYEKL. Trimming removed 3 bases from V and 7 bases from J, with 18 bases in between. The CDR3 is made up of 15 amino acids. The CDR3 protein is CASSQGDIDGGGYTF. The CDR3 DNA sequence: TGCGCCAGCAGCCAGGGGGACATTGATGGAGGTGGCTACACCTTC.

The chain's CDR3 is CASRGSYNSPLHF. CDR3 bases: TGTGCCAGCAGAGGGTCCTATAATTCACCCCTCCACTTT. This sequence joins TRBV3-1 and TRBJ1-6; D ambiguous. Germline CDR1 and CDR2: LGHDT and YNNKEL (reference sequence). Deletions cut 6 bases from V and 1 base from J, with 4 bases between. This CDR3 contains 13 residues.

CDR3 in DNA: TGTGCCAGCAGCCGCGGGGGGGGAAATGAGCAGTTCTTC. Its protein product is CASSRGGGNEQFF. The chain employs TRBV11-1 and TRBJ2-1, with 9 bases lining up with TRBD2. CDR3 length equals 13 residues. Germline lookup yields CDR1 SGHAT and CDR2 FQDESV (reference sequence). Trimming at V came to 5 bases and at J to 7 bases, leaving 3 bases not matched to a gene.

The sample holds a few counts of this clonotype. The chain is built from TRBV4-2 and TRBJ2-3; D is ambiguous. CDR3 size: 16 residues. Trimming cost V 1 base and J 6 bases, with 17 bases left between them. CDR1 LGHNA and CDR2 YNFKEQ come from the germline V gene. The CDR3 sequence: CASSQGKSAPADTQYF. CDR3 coding DNA: TGTGCCAGCAGCCAAGGAAAGAGCGCCCCGGCGGATACGCAGTATTTT.

This clonotype was recorded many times. CDR3 nucleotides: TGTGCCAGCAGTAATCCGGGACTCTCAGATACGCAGTATTTT. It encodes CASSNPGLSDTQYF. The chain combines TRBV28 with TRBJ2-3, with D perhaps matching TRBD2 (6 bases). Germline CDR1 and CDR2: MDHEN and SYDVKM. The CDR3 length is 14 residues. V lost 5 bases, J lost 4 bases, and 13 bases lay in between.

This clonotype was detected many times. The chain carries TRBV6-6 and TRBJ2-7; 8 positions match TRBD2. Germline CDR1 MNHNY, CDR2 SVGAGI (reference sequence). This CDR3 spans 15 amino acids. Unmatched junction bases numbered 11, after V lost 8 bases and J lost 2 bases. CDR3 sequence: CASSPGAGVTYEQYF. The CDR3 DNA reads TGTGCCAGCTCCCCCGGAGCGGGAGTAACCTACGAGCAGTACTTC.

This clonotype has a handful of counts. The V call is TRBV29-1, the J call TRBJ2-7; D is ambiguous. With 4 bases removed from V and 3 bases from J, the gap between germline ends came to 7 bases. Germline V CDR1 and CDR2: SQVTM, ANQGSEA. The CDR3 covers 11 residues. CDR3 DNA: TGCAGCGTTGCACAGAACTACGAGCAGTACTTC. Protein product: CSVAQNYEQYF.

This clonotype was detected only a few times. V usage is TRBV5-1 and J usage is TRBJ1-5; possibly TRBD1 for D (5 bases). This CDR3 is 15 amino acids long. Germline lookup yields CDR1 SGHRS and CDR2 YFSETQ. V was trimmed by 0 bases and J by 1 base, leaving 8 bases between them. CDR3 protein: CASSLGGLSNQPQHF. The DNA for the CDR3 is TGCGCCAGCAGCTTGGGGGGCCTGAGCAATCAGCCCCAGCATTTT.

This clonotype was detected once. This chain links TRBV6-5 with TRBJ1-6; possibly TRBD1 for D (6 bases). The CDR3 is 17 residues long. Trimming removed 2 bases at V and 8 bases at J, with 19 bases between. Germline V gives CDR1 MNHEY, CDR2 SVGAGI. CDR3 bases: TGTGCCAGCAGTTACGTTTTCAGGGAGAGGGGGGATTCACCCCTCCACTTT. Its protein is CASSYVFRERGDSPLHF.

This clonotype was recorded a few times. J is TRBJ1-1 and V is TRBV6-5, with TRBD1 identical over 10 bases. In germline, CDR1 is MNHEY, CDR2 SVGAGI. The ends lost 7 bases at V and 6 bases at J; junction bases unmatched: 5. This CDR3 has 13 amino acids. CDR3 region: CASTDRGHAEAFF. For the CDR3, the DNA is TGTGCCAGCACCGACAGGGGGCACGCTGAAGCTTTCTTT.

This clonotype came up a few times. The chain employs TRBV13 and TRBJ2-7, with TRBD2 identical over 8 bases. This CDR3 contains 15 residues. Germline CDR1 and CDR2: PRHDT and FYEKMQ (reference sequence). With 3 bases clipped from V and 0 bases from J, the junction kept 4 bases outside the gene matches. Written as DNA, the CDR3 is TGTGCCAGCAGCTTTAAGCGGGAGAGCTCCTACGAGCAGTACTTC. Translation gives CASSFKRESSYEQYF.

This clonotype was seen only a few times. The chain carries TRBV2 and TRBJ2-1; 8 bases match TRBD2. Germline V CDR1 and CDR2: SNHLY, FYNNEI. V lost 6 bases to trimming and J lost 3 bases; unmatched junction nucleotides: 4. This CDR3 is built from 14 residues. CDR3: CASRAGAIYNEQFF. The CDR3 region has the DNA TGTGCCAGCAGAGCGGGAGCGATCTACAATGAGCAGTTCTTC.

Within the sample, this clonotype is large. The chain recombines TRBV11-2 with TRBJ2-3; 14 bases line up with TRBD2. V was clipped by 5 bases and J by 7 bases; unmatched bases: 8. CDR1 is SGHAT, CDR2 FQNNGV, per germline. The CDR3 has 16 amino acids. In nucleotides, the CDR3 is TGTGCCAGCAGCGGCGGGACTAGCGGGAGAAGGTATACGCAGTATTTT. This codes for CASSGGTSGRRYTQYF.

In this sample, this clonotype turned up a few times. This chain links TRBV29-1 with TRBJ1-2; D unclear. The CDR3 runs 10 residues. The V gene's germline CDR1 is SQVTM and CDR2 ANQGSEA. V lost 6 bases, J lost 8 bases, and 10 bases lay in between. As DNA, the CDR3 is TGCAGCGTCCATGCACAGGGCTACACCTTC. Translated: CSVHAQGYTF.

A few counts support this clonotype. V gene TRBV5-1 combines with J gene TRBJ1-1; the D gene is possibly TRBD1 (5 bases). The CDR3 runs to 18 residues. The germline gives CDR1 SGHRS, CDR2 YFSETQ. V was shortened by 2 bases and J by 3 bases, with 23 bases between the two germline ends. CDR3 sequence (DNA): TGCGCCAGCAGCTTACTAGGGGTATCTGAGGGAAAGGACACTGAAGCTTTCTTT. The encoded protein is CASSLLGVSEGKDTEAFF.

This clonotype showed up just a few times. The chain uses TRBV18 and TRBJ1-6, with 8 bases lining up with TRBD1. Germline V lookup: CDR1 KGHSH, CDR2 LQKENI. V trimming: 6 bases; J trimming: 10 bases; junction bases outside the gene matches: 5. The CDR3 covers 13 residues. CDR3 sequence: CASSPDRESPLHF. The CDR3 bases are TGTGCCAGCTCGCCGGACAGGGAATCACCCCTCCACTTT.

V is TRBV6-1 and J is TRBJ2-7; D is unresolved. This CDR3 is built from 15 residues. CDR1 MNHNS and CDR2 SASEGT come from the germline V gene. V was trimmed by 11 bases and J by 5 bases, leaving 25 bases between them. The CDR3 DNA sequence: TGTGCCGTCCTTCCGCACTTCAATCCCGCTGACGAGCAGTACTTC. It codes for CAVLPHFNPADEQYF.

This clonotype came up a few times. V gene TRBV7-8 combines with J gene TRBJ2-7; the D is unclear. V shed 1 base and J shed 4 bases, with 11 bases lying between them. Germline CDR1 and CDR2: SGHVS and FQNEAQ. The CDR3 has 14 residues. This CDR3 is CASSLEGLLYEQYF. The CDR3 nucleotides are TGTGCCAGCAGCTTAGAGGGTTTGCTATACGAGCAGTACTTC.

This clonotype was detected many times. The genes are TRBV12-3 or TRBV12-4 and TRBJ2-2; D gene ambiguous. There are 14 residues in the CDR3. V lost 5 bases and J 3 bases, leaving 10 bases between the germline ends. The CDR3 DNA sequence: TGTGCCAGCAGTCCCGGGCCCTACACCGGGGAGCTGTTTTTT. This codes for CASSPGPYTGELFF.

This chain connects TRBV3-1 to TRBJ1-2, with 7 nucleotides matching TRBD1. CDR1 is LGHDT, CDR2 YNNKEL, per germline (reference sequence). This CDR3 is 13 amino acids long. The J segment lost 8 bases and the V segment lost 3 bases, leaving 6 bases of the junction unmatched. CDR3 DNA: TGTGCCAGCAGCCACGGGACAGCTATGGGCTACACCTTC. Translating it yields CASSHGTAMGYTF.

In the case of this clonotype: One end of the junction varies from germline; a read error may be responsible. The chain couples TRBV11-2 to TRBJ2-7; the D is unclear. The length of the CDR3 is 15 residues. The germline CDR1 and CDR2 sequences are SGHAT and FQNNGV. CDR3 region: CASSPPGWVGYEQHF. The CDR3 DNA follows: TGTGCCAGCAGCCCCCCCGGGTGGGTAGGCTACGAGCAGCACTTC.